The rows below give T cell receptor beta chains drawn from one sample of a study of cytomegalovirus exposure and HLA in healthy donors. Measured with immunoSEQ multiplex PCR; TCRdb has only the in-frame clones, and not every one. The data contain some 150,000 clones, about 82% of them singletons. The sample taken for sequencing was PBMCs. These receptors all stem from a male donor in good health and CMV-seronegative. Both conserved end residues are part of each CDR3. A D gene is named only where the DNA matches it firmly. Clone size is given for some rows only: seen once, a few or many times, or a class if the clone is expanded.

j_gene | abundance | d_gene | v_gene | CDR3nt | CDR3aa
TRBJ2-7 | few | . | TRBV5-6 | TGTGCCAGCAGCCCAGGAAAGGGGAAGGCGGCCTACGAGCAGTACTTC | CASSPGKGKAAYEQYF
TRBJ2-2 | . | TRBD2 | TRBV5-1 | TGCGCCAGCAGCCCAGGGACTAGCGTCTCCGGGGAGCTGTTTTTT | CASSPGTSVSGELFF
TRBJ2-2 | . | . | TRBV9 | TGTGCCAGCAGCGGGTGGGGCTCCGGGGAGCTGTTTTTT | CASSGWGSGELFF
TRBJ2-3 | few | . | TRBV6-6 | TGTGCCAGCCGTCCCCAGGTAACAGATACGCAGTATTTT | CASRPQVTDTQYF
TRBJ2-5 | . | TRBD1 | TRBV6-5 | TGTGCCAGCAGTTTCCGGGACAGAAAAGAGACCCAGTACTTC | CASSFRDRKETQYF
TRBJ1-2 | . | . | TRBV19 | TGTGCCAGTAGCTCAGGGAACTATGGCTACACCTTC | CASSSGNYGYTF
TRBJ1-1 | . | . | TRBV6-6 | TGTGCCAGCAGTTCGGAGGGGAGGACTGAAGCTTTCTTT | CASSSEGRTEAFF
TRBJ2-1 | once | TRBD1 | TRBV7-9 | TGTGCCAGCAGCCCCGGGACAGTGAATGAGCAGTTCTTC | CASSPGTVNEQFF
TRBJ2-1 | . | TRBD2 | TRBV14 | TGTGCCAGCAGCCTTAGCGGGAGATCCTACAATGAGCAGTTCTTC | CASSLSGRSYNEQFF
TRBJ2-3 | . | . | TRBV7-3 | TGTGCCAGCAGCTTAGATGGGCTGGCGGGATTTTCACCAGATACGCAGTATTTT | CASSLDGLAGFSPDTQYF
TRBJ1-1 | . | . | TRBV2 | TGTGCCAGCAGTGATATATTTTCGGAAGCTTTCTTT | CASSDIFSEAFF